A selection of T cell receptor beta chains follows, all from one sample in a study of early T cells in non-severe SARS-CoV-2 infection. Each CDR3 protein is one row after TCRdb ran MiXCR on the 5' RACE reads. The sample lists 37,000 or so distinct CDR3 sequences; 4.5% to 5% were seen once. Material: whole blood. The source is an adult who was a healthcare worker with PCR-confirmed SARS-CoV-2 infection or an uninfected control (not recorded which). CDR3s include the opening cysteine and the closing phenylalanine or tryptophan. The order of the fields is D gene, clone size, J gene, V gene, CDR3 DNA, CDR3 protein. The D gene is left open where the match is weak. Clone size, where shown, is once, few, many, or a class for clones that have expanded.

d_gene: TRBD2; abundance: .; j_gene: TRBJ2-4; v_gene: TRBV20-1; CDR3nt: TGCAGTGTTTGGACTAGCGGGTATCTAGCCAAAAACATTCAGTACTTC; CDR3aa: CSVWTSGYLAKNIQYF
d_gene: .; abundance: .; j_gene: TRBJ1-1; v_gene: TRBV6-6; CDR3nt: TGTGCCAGCAGTTATGGCAGGGGGAACACTGAAGCTTTCTTT; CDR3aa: CASSYGRGNTEAFF
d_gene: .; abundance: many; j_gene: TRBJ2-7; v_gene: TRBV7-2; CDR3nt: TGTGCCAGCAGCTTATCGGAAGGGGTCTCCTACGAGCAGTACTTC; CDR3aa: CASSLSEGVSYEQYF
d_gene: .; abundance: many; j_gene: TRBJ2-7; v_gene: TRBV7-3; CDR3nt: TGTGCCAGCAGCTTAACTTACGGGCTGTTGGGCGAGCAGTACTTC; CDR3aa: CASSLTYGLLGEQYF
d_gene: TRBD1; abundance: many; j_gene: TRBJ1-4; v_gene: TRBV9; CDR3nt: TGTGCCAGCAGCGTAGGGGGGACAGGGAATGAAAAACTGTTTTTT; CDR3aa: CASSVGGTGNEKLFF
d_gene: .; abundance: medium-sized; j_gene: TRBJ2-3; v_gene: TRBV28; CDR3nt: TGTGCCAGCGCTCAAGCAGGGTCGGATACGCAGTATTTT; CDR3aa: CASAQAGSDTQYF
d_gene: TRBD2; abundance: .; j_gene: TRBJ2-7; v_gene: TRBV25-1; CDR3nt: TGTGCCAGCCGGACTAGCTACGAGCAGTACTTC; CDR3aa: CASRTSYEQYF
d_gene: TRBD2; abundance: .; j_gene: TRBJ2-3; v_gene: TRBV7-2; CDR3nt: TGTGCCAGCAGCTTGGGGGGGACTAGCGAGGTCACAGATACGCAGTATTTT; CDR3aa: CASSLGGTSEVTDTQYF
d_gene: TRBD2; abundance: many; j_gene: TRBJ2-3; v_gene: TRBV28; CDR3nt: TGTGCCAGCAGTCTAGCGGGAGGGCCGTTAGATACGCAGTATTTT; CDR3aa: CASSLAGGPLDTQYF
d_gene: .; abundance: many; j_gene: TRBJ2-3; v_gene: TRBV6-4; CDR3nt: TGTGCCAGCAGTGACCGGGGATTGGGGACAGATACGCAGTATTTT; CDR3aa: CASSDRGLGTDTQYF
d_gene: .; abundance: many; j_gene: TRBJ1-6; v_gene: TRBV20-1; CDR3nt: TGCAGTGCTAGAGCCCTTTCCGGGACGGCGGATTCACCCCTCCACTTT; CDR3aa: CSARALSGTADSPLHF
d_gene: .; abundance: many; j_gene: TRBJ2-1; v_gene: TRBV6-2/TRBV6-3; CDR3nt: TGTGCCAGCAGTTATACCCGGTACAATGAGCAGTTCTTC; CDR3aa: CASSYTRYNEQFF
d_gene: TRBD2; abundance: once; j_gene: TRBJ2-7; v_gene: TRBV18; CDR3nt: TGTGCCAGCTCATCGGCCCGGGGGGGGTACGAGCAGTACTTC; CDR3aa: CASSSARGGYEQYF
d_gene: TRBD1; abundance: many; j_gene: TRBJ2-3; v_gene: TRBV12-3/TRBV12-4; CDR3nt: TGTGCCAGCAGTTTAGAACGGGACAGGTTTTCAGATACGCAGTATTTT; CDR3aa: CASSLERDRFSDTQYF
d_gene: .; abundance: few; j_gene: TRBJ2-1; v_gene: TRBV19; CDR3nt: TGTGCCAGTAGTATAAGGACAGGAGGCCGGGAGGAGTTCTTC; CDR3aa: CASSIRTGGREEFF
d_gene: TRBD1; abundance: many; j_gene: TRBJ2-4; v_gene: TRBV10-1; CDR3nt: TGCGCCAGCAGTGAGTCGTCAGGGGGCAGAAACATTCAGTACTTC; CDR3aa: CASSESSGGRNIQYF
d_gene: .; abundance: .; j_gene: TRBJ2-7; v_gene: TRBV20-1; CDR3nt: TGCAGTGCTCGGGACCCTCACGGGATAGAGCAGTACTTC; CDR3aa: CSARDPHGIEQYF
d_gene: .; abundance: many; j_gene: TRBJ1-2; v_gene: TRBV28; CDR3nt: TGTGCCAGCAGAGGAGGGAGCCGCGAAGGCTACACCTTC; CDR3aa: CASRGGSREGYTF
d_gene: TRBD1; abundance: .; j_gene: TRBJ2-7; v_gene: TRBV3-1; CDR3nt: TGTGCCAGCAGCCAAGCCACGGGACAGAGCTCCTACGAGCAGTACTTC; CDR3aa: CASSQATGQSSYEQYF
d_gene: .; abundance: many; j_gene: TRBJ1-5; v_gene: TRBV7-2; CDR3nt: TGTGCCAGCAGCTTAGTGGGGAATCAGCCCCAGCATTTT; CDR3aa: CASSLVGNQPQHF
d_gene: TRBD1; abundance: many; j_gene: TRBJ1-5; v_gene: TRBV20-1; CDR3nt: TGCAGTGCTAGGAGGGACAGTAATAGCAATCAGCCCCAGCATTTT; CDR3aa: CSARRDSNSNQPQHF
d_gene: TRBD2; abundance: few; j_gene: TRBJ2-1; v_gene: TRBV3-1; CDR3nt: TGTGCCAGCAGCCAAGAGGGTCTAGCGGGAGCTGCCTACAATGAGCAGTTCTTC; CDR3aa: CASSQEGLAGAAYNEQFF
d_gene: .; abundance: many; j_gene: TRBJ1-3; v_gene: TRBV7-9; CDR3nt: TGTGCCACCCTCGGTGCCCTCTCTGGAAACACCATATATTTT; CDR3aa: CATLGALSGNTIYF
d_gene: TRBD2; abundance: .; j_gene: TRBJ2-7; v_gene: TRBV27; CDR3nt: TGTGCCAGCAGTTCTCCGGGACTAGCGGGGGAGGAGTACTTC; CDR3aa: CASSSPGLAGEEYF
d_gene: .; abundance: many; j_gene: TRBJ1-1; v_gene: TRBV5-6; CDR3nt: TGTGCCAGCAGCTTGGAACCCGATTTCACTGAAGCTTTCTTT; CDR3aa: CASSLEPDFTEAFF
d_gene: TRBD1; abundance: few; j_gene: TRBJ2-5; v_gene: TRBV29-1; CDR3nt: TGCAGCGGGGGTGACAGGGTCGGAGAGACCCAGTACTTC; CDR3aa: CSGGDRVGETQYF
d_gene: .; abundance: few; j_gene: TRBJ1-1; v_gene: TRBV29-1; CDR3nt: TGCAGCGTTGATATTCCGGGGCTCTCTTTCTTT; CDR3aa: CSVDIPGLSFF
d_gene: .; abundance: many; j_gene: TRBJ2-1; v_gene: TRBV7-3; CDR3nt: TGTGCCAGCAGCTTAATGGACAGACACAATGAGCAGTTCTTC; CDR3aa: CASSLMDRHNEQFF
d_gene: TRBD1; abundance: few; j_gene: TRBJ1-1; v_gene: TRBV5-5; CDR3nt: TGTGCCAGCAATACACAGGGGGGCTTGAACACTGAAGCTTTCTTT; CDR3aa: CASNTQGGLNTEAFF
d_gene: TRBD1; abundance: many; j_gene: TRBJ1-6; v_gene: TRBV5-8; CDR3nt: TGTGCCAGCAGAGCCGGGACAGACGCTTCACCCCTCCACTTT; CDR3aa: CASRAGTDASPLHF
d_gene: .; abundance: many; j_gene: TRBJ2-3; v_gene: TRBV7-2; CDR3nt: TGTGCCAGCAGCCCCCCTCAGAAGACAGATACGCAGTATTTT; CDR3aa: CASSPPQKTDTQYF
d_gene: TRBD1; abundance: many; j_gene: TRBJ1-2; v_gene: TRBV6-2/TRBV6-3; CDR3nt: TGTGCCAGCGTCGCCCAGGGGGACGCCTATGGCTACACCTTC; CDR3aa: CASVAQGDAYGYTF
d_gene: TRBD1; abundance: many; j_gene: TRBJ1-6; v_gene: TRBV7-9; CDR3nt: TGTGCCAGCAGAGAAACAGGGGGCGTTTCACCCCTCCACTTT; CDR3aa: CASRETGGVSPLHF
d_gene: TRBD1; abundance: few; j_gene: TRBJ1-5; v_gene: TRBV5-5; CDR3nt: TGTGCCAGCAGCTTGGAATCCGGGACAGGGAATCAGCCCCAGCATTTT; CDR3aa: CASSLESGTGNQPQHF
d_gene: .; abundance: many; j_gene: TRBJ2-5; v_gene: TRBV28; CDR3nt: TGTGCCAGCAGTACGCCAGTAGAGACCCAGTACTTC; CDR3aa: CASSTPVETQYF
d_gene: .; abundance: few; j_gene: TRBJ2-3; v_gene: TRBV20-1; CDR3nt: TGCAGTGCTAGAGATAGCGGCAATCAACTTGGAGATACGCAGTATTTT; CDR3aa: CSARDSGNQLGDTQYF
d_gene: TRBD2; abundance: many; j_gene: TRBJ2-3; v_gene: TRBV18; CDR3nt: TGTGCCAGCCGCACTAGCGGGAGCGCAGATACGCAGTATTTT; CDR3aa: CASRTSGSADTQYF
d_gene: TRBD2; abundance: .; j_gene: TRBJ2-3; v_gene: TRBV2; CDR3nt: TGTGCCAGCAGTGACAGGCGAAGACTAGCGAACACAGATACGCAGTATTTT; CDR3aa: CASSDRRRLANTDTQYF
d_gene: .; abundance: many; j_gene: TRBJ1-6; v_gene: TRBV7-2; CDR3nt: TGTGCCAGCAGGACGGAGGTATTGGGGGATTCACCCCTCCACTTT; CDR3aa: CASRTEVLGDSPLHF
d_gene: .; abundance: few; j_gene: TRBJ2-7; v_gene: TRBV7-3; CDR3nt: TGTGCCAGCAGCTTAAGAGGCGGGGAAGTCTACGAGCAGTACTTC; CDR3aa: CASSLRGGEVYEQYF
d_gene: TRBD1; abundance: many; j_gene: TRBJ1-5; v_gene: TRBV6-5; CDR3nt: TGTGCCAGCAGCCGGGACAGCGCGGGATATCAGCCCCAGCATTTT; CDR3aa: CASSRDSAGYQPQHF
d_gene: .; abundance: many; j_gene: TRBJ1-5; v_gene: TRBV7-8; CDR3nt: TGTGCCAGCAGCGGAGGCGGGTGGCAAAGCAATCAGCCCCAGCATTTT; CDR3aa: CASSGGGWQSNQPQHF
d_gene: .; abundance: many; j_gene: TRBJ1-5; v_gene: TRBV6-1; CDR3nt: TGTGCCAGCAGTGAAGATCCAGGGGTTTGGGATCAGCCCCAGCATTTT; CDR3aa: CASSEDPGVWDQPQHF